This T cell receptor (beta chain) was sequenced in a study of blood T cell repertoires in COVID-19. Original data processing: Amplification of reference gene primers provided the estimated nucleated cell counts. TCRdb keeps only in-frame clones here, not all; method: immunoSEQ multiplex PCR. V and J calls and clone size are as listed in that table; D and trimming were resolved from the DNA. The sample records roughly 160,000 clones, 80% being singletons. The V gene end was trimmed by 4 bases and the J gene end by 2 bases; junction bases not matched to a gene: 6. This CDR3 region has 15 residues. Germline CDR1 LGHDT, CDR2 YNNKEL (reference sequence). Across fewer than 25 US areas, participants ranged in age from about 18 to 100 years.

This receptor was obtained from a woman aged 55 to 70 who had recovered from COVID-19. The chain couples TRBV3-1 (or the pseudogene TRBV3-2) to TRBJ2-7; 9 positions agree with TRBD1. Sample: PBMCs or T cells enriched from blood (not recorded which). DNA of the CDR3: TGTGCCAGCAGCCGGGACAGGGTTGGAACCTACGAGCAGTACTTC. This codes for CASSRDRVGTYEQYF.